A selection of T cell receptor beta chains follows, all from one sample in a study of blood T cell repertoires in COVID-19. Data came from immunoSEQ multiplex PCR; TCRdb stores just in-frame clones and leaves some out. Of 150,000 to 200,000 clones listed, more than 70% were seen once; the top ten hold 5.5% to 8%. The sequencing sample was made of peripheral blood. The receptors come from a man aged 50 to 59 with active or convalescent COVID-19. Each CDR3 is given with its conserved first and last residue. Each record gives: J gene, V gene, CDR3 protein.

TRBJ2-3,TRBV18,CASSRDSPSTDTQYF
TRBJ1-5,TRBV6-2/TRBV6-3,CASSYRDIQPQHF
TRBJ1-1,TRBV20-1,CSARWDREAFF
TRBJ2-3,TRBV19,CASSMERPSTDTQYF
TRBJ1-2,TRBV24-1,CATSDLQGGDYGYTF
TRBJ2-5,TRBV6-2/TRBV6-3,CASSRRESRETQYF
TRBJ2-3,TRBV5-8,CASRKLTGGADTQYF
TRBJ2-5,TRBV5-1,CASSPNRVVETQYF
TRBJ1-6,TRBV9,CASSSSNGGASPLHF
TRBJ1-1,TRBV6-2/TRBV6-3,CASSDTGITEAFF
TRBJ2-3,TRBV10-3,CAIKDIADPLDTQYF
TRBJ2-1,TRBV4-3,CASSPRLAGVGYNEQFF
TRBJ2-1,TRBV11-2,CASSLEPSGSNEQFF
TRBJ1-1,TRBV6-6,CASRVGLNTEAFF
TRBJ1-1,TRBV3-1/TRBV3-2,CASSPRTGGNTEAFF
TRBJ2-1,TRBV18,CASSPSPGAMPYNEQFF
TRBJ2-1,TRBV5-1,CASSLVRGGAGNEQFF
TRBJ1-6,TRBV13,CASSFRGSSSSNSPLHF
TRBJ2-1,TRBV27,CASSFDPSGSEQFF
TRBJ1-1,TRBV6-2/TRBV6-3,CASSRRTGREAFF
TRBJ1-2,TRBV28,CASRNRGGFDGYTF
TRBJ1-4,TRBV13,CASSSRDRNEKLFF
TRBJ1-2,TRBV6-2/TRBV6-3,CASSDHAAGYGYTF
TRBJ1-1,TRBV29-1,CSGDRFMNTEAFF
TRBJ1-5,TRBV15,CATSRDLAAGVQHF
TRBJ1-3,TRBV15,CATSRDQPAGGNTIYF
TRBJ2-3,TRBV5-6,CASSVDYSGRAGGQYF
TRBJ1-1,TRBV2,CASSRDRGMNTEAFF
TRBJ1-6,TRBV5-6,CASSLPQGFGSPLHF
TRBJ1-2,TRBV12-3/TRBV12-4,CASSSWTIGYTF
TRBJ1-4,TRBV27,CASSLLNDRKNEKLFF
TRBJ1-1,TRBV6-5,CASSRAGNTEAFF
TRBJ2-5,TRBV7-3,CASSPARAETQYF
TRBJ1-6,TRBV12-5,CASGLDPGGTSNSPLHF
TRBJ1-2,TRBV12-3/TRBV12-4,CASSSGTLNGYTF
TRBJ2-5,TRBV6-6,CASSYGHRGPEETQYF
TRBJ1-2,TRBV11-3,CASSLPGGYGYTF
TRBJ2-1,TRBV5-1,CASSPTGSSYNEQFF
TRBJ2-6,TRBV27,CASSLLDSYSGANVLTF
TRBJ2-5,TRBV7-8,CASSSGGLADETQYF
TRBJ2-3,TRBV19,CASRNLAGGTDTQYF
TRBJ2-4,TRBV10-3,CAISESRTGGAGGKNIQYF
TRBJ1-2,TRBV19,CASSPLDRDGYTF
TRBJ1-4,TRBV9,CASSPQGAGEKLFF
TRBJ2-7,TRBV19,CASSSRTGSYEQYF
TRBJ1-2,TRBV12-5,CASGLVPGLGVYGYTF
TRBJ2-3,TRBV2,CASSERASRGDTQYF
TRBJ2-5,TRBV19,CASSRPGEQKTQYF
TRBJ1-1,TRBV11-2,CASSSGLLTEAFF
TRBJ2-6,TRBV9,CASARGSSGANVLTF
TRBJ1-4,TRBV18,CASSPDRKEKLFF
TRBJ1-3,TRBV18,CASSSGFGNTIYF
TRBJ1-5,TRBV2,CASRTGSNQPQHF